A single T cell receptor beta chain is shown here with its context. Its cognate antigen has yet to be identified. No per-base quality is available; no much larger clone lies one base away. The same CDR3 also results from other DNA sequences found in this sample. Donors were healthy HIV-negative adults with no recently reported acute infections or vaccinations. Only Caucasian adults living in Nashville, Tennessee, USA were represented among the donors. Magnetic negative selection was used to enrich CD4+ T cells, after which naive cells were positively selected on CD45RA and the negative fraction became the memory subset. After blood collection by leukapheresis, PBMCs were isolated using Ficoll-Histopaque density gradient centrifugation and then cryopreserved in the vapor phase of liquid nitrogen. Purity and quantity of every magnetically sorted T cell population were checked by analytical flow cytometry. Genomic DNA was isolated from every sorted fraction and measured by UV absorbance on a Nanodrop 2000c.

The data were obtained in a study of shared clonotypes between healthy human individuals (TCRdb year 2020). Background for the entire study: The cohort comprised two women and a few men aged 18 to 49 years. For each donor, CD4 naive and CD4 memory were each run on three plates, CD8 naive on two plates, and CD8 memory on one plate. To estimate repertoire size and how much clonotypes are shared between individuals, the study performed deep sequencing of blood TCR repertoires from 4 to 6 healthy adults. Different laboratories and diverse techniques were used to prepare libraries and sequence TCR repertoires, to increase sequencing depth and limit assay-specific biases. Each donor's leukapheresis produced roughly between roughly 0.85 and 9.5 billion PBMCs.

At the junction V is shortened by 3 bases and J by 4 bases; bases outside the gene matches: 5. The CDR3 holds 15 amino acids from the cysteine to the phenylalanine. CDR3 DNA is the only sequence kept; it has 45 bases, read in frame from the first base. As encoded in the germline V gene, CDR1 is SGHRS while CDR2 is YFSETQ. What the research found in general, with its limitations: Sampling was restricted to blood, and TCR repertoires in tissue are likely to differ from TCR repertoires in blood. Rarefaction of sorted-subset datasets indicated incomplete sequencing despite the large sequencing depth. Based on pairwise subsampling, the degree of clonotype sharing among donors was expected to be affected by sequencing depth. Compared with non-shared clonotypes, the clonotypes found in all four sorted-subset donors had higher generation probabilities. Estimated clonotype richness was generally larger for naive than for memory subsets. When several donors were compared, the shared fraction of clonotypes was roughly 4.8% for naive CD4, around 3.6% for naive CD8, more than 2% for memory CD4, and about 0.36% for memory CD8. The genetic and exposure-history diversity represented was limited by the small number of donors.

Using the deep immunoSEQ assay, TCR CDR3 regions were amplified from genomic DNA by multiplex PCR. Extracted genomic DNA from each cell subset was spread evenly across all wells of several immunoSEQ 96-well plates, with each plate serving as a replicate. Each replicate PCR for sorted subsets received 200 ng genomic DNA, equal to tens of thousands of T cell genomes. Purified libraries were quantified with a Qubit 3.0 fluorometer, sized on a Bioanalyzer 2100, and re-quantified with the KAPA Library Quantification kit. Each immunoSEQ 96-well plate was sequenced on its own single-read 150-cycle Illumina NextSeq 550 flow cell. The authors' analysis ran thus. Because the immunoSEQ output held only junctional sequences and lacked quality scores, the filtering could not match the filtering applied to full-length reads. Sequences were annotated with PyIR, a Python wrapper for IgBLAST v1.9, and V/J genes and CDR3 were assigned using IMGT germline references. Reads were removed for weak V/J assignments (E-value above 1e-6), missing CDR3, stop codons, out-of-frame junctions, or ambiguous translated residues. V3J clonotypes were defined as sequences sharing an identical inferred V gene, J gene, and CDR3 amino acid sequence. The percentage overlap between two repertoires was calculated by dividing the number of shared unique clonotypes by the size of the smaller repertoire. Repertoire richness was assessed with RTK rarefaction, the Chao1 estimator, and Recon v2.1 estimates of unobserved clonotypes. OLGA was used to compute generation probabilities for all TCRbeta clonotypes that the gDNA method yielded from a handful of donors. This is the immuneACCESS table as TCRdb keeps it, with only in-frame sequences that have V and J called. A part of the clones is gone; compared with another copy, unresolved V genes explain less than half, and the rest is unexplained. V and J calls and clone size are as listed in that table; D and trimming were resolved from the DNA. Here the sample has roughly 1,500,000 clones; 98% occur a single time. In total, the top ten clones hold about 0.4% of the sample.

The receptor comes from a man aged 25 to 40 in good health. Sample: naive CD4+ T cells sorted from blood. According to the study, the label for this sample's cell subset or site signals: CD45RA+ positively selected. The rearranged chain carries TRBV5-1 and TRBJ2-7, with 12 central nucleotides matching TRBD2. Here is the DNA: TGCGCCAGCAGCTCCGGACTAGCGGGATCTTACGAGCAGTACTTC. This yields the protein CASSSGLAGSYEQYF.